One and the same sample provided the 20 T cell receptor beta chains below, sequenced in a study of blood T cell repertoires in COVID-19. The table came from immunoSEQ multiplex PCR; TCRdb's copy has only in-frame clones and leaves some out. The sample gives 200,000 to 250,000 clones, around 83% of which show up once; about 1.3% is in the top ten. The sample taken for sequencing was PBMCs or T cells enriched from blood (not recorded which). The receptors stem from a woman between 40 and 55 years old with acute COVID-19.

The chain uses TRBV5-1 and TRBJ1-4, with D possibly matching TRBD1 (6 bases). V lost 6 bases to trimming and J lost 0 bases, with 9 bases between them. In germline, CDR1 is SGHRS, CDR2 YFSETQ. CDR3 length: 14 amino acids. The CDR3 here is CASTGDATNEKLFF. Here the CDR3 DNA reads TGCGCCAGCACAGGGGACGCAACTAATGAAAAACTGTTTTTT.

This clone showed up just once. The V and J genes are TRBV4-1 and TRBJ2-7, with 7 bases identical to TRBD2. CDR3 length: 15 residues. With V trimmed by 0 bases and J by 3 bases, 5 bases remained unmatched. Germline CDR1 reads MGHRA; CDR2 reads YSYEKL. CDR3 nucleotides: TGCGCCAGCAGCCAAGAATTCCCTAGCGGCTACGAGCAGTACTTC. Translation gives CASSQEFPSGYEQYF.

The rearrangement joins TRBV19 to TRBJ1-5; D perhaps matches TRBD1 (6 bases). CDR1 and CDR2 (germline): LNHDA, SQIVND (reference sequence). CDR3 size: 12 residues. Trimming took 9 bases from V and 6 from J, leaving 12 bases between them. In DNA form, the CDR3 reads TGTGCCAGCCAGAGGGGGTTTCAGCCCCAGCATTTT. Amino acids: CASQRGFQPQHF. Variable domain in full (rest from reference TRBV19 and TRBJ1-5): DGGITQSPKYLFRKEGQNVTLSCEQNLNHDAMYWYRQDPGQGLRLIYYSQIVNDFQKGDIAEGYSVSREKKESFPLTVTSAQKNPTAFYLCASQRGFQPQHFGDGTRLSIL.

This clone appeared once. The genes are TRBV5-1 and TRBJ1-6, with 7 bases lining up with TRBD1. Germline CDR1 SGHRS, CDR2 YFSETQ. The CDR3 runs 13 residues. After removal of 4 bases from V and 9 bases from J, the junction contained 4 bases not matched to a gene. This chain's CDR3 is CASSGDRASPLHF. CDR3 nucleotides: TGCGCCAGCAGCGGCGACAGGGCTTCACCCCTCCACTTT.

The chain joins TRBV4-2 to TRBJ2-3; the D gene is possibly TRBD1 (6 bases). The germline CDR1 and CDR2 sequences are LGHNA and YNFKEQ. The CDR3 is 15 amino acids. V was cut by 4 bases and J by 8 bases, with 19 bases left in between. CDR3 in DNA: TGTGCCAGCAGCCGGGGACAAGGAGGAGTGGGTACGCAGTATTTT. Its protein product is CASSRGQGGVGTQYF.

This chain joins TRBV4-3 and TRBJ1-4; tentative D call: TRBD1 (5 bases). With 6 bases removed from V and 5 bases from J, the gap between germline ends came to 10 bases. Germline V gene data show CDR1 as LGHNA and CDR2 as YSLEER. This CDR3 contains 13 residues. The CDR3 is CASRRQMNEKLFF. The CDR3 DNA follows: TGCGCCAGCAGGAGACAGATGAATGAAAAACTGTTTTTT.

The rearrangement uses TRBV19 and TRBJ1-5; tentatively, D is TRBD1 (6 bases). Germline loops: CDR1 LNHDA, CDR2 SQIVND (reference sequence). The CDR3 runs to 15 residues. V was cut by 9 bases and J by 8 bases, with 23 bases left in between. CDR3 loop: CASSGGTPVVKPQHF. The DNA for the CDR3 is TGTGCCAGCTCGGGAGGGACACCCGTCGTCAAGCCCCAGCATTTT.

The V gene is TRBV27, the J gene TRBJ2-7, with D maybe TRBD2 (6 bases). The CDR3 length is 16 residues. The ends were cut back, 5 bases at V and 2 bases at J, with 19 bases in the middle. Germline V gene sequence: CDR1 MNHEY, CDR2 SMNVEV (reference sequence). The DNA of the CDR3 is TGTGCCAGCAGTCCCATACGGGACTCGTCGACCTACGAGCAGTACTTC. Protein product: CASSPIRDSSTYEQYF.

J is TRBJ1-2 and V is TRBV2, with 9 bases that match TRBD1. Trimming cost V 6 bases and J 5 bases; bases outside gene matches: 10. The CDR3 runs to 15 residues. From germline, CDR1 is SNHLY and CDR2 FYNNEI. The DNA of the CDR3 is TGTGCCAGCAGCTCTGAAAGGGGGACAGGGTATGGCTACACCTTC. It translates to CASSSERGTGYGYTF.

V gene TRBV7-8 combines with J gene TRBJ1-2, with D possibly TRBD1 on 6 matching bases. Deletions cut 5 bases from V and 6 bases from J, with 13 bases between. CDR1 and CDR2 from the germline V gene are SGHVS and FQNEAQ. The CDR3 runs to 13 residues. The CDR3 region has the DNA TGTGCCAGCAGCGGATGGACAGTAGATGGCTACACCTTC. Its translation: CASSGWTVDGYTF.

The CDR3 DNA sequence: TGTGCCAGCAGCCCGACTAGTTGGGGGAATGAGCAGTTCTTC. Translation: CASSPTSWGNEQFF. The genes are TRBV3-1 (or the pseudogene TRBV3-2) and TRBJ2-1; D is possibly TRBD2 (6 bases). The V gene lost 4 bases and the J gene lost 7 bases, with 14 bases spanning the gap. Germline CDR1 LGHDT, CDR2 YNNKEL (reference sequence). This CDR3 is 14 amino acids long.

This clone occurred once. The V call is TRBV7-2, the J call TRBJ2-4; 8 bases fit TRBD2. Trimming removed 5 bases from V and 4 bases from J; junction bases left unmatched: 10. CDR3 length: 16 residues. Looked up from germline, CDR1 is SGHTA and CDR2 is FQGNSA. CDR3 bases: TGTGCCAGCAGCCTCCCGGGGGGGACTATGAAAAACATTCAGTACTTC. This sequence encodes CASSLPGGTMKNIQYF.

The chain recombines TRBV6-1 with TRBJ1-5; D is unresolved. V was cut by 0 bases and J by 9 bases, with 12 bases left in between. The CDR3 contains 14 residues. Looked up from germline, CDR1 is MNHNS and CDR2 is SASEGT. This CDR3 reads CASSEAGSLSPQHF. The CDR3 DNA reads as TGTGCCAGCAGTGAAGCGGGCAGCCTTTCGCCCCAGCATTTT.

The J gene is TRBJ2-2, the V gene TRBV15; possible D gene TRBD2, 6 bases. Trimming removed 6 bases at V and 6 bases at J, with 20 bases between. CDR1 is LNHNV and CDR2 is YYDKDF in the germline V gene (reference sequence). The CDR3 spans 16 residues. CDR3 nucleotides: TGTGCCACCAGTCACCGGGCGGGAAAAGGCCCCGGGGAGCTGTTTTTT. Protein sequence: CATSHRAGKGPGELFF.

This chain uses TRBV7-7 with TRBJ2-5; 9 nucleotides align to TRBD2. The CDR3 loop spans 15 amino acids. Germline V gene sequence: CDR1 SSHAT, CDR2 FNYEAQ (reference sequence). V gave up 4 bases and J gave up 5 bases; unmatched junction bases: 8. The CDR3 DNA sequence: TGTGCCAGCAGCTACCGCGGGGCGGGGGGGGAGACCCAGTACTTC. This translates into CASSYRGAGGETQYF.

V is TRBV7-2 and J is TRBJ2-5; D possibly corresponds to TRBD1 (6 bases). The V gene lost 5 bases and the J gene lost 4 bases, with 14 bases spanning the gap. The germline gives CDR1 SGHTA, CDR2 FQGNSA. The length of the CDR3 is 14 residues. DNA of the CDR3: TGTGCCAGCAGCCAAGACAGGTGGGGAGAGACCCAGTACTTC. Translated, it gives CASSQDRWGETQYF.

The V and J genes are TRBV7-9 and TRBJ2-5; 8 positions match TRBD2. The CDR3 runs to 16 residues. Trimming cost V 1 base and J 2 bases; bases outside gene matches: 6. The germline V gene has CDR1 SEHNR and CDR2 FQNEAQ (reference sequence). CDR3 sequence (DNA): TGTGCCAGCAGCTTAGGTTCCAGCGGGGGACAAGAGACCCAGTACTTC. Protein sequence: CASSLGSSGGQETQYF. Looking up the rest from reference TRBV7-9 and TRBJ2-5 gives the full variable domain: DTGVSQNPRHKITKRGQNVTFRCDPISEHNRLYWYRQTLGQGPEFLTYFQNEAQLEKSRLLSDRFSAERPKGSFSTLEIQRTEQGDSAMYLCASSLGSSGGQETQYFGPGTRLLVL.

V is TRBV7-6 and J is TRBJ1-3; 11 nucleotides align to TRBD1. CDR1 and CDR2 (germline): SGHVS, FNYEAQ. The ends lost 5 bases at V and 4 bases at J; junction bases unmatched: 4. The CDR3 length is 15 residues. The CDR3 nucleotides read TGTGCCAGCAGCACGGACAGGGGGCCCGGAAACACCATATATTTT. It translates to CASSTDRGPGNTIYF.

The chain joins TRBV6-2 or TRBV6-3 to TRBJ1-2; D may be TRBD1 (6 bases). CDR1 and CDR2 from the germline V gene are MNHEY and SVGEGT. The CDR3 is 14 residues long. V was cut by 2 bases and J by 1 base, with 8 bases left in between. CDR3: CASSYGQSNYGYTF. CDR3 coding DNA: TGTGCCAGCAGTTACGGACAGAGTAACTATGGCTACACCTTC.

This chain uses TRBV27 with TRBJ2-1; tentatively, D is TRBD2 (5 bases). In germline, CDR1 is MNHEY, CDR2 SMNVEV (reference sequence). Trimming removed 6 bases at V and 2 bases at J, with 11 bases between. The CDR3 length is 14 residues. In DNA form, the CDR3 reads TGTGCCAGCAGGTCGGGGTTTACCTACAATGAGCAGTTCTTC. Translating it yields CASRSGFTYNEQFF.